The sequence of this T cell receptor beta chain was determined in a study of T-cell reconstitution after alpha-beta-depleted transplantation in children. Unique molecular identifiers featured in how the TCRbeta library was prepared. TCRdb independently ran MiXCR on the PCR reads; one entry per CDR3 protein. This table has about 400,000 distinct CDR3 sequences, just over 20% appearing once. V lost 0 bases and J lost 5, with 17 bases in between. The CDR3 sequence is 16 residues long. This chain links TRBV23-1 with TRBJ2-7, with D unresolved. TRBV23-1 is noted as an ORF with a role that remains uncertain. Sequenced here: PBMCs from the stem cell graft donor, sampled from the stem cell graft. The sequence was obtained from a human donor who donated a stem cell graft to a child with acute myeloid leukemia. CDR3: CASSQSLDPWSHEQYF. The DNA for the CDR3 is TGCGCCAGCAGTCAATCGTTGGACCCATGGTCTCACGAGCAGTACTTC.